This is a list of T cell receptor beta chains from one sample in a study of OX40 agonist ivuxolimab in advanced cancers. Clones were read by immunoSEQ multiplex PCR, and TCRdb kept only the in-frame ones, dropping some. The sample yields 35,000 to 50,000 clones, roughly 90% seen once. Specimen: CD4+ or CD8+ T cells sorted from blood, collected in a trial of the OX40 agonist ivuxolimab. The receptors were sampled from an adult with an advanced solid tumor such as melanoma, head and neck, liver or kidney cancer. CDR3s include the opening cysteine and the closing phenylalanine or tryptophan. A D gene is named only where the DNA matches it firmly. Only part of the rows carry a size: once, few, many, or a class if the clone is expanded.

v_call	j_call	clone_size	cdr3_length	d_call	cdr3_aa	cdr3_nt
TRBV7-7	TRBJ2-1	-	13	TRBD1	CASSTTGGYEQFF	TGTGCTAGCAGCACTACAGGGGGGTATGAGCAGTTCTTC
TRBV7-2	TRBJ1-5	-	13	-	CASSLNQGKPQHF	TGTGCCAGCAGCTTGAACCAGGGAAAGCCCCAGCATTTT
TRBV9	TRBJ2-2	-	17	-	CASSPTFPPWGTGELFF	TGTGCCAGCAGCCCCACCTTTCCCCCGTGGGGCACCGGGGAGCTGTTTTTT
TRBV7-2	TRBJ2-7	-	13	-	CASSIGVLREQYF	TGTGCCAGCAGCATAGGGGTGTTGAGGGAGCAGTACTTC
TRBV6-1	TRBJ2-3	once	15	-	CASSDVRDSTDTQYF	TGTGCCAGCAGTGACGTTAGGGATAGCACAGATACGCAGTATTTT
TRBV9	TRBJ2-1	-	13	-	CASSGRLMNEQFF	TGTGCCAGCAGCGGGAGACTAATGAATGAGCAGTTCTTC
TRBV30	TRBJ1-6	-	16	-	CAWSVSGLSGNSPLHF	TGTGCCTGGAGTGTATCGGGGTTGAGCGGTAATTCACCCCTCCACTTT
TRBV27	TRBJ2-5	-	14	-	CASSPPGGFGAQYF	TGTGCCAGCAGTCCTCCCGGGGGCTTTGGAGCCCAGTACTTC
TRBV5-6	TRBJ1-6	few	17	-	CASSPGVSGSYNSPLHF	TGTGCCAGCAGCCCTGGGGTGTCCGGCTCCTATAATTCACCCCTCCACTTT
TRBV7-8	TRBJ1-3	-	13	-	CASSSRGTRVIYF	TGTGCCAGCAGCTCGAGGGGGACGAGAGTCATATATTTT
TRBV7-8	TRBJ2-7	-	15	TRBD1	CASSLVTGEAYEQYF	TGTGCCAGCAGCTTAGTCACAGGGGAAGCCTACGAGCAGTACTTC
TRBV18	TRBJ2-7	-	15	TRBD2	CASSETSGQTYEQYF	TGTGCCAGCTCAGAGACTAGCGGGCAAACATACGAGCAGTACTTC
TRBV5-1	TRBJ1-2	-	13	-	CASSADSQGGYTF	TGCGCCAGCAGCGCAGACTCCCAGGGGGGCTACACCTTC
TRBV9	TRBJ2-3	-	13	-	CASSVVHTDTQYF	TGTGCCAGCAGCGTAGTCCACACAGATACGCAGTATTTT
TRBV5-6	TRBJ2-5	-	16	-	CASSLVGTQDLETQYF	TGTGCCAGCAGCTTGGTTGGGACACAGGATTTAGAGACCCAGTACTTC
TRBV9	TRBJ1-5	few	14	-	CASSTDGLNQPQHF	TGTGCCAGCAGTACAGACGGACTTAATCAGCCCCAGCATTTT
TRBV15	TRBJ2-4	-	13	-	CATSPQVQNIQYF	TGTGCCACCAGCCCGCAGGTACAAAACATTCAGTACTTC
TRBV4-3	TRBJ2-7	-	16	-	CASSQEADTHAYEQYF	TGCGCCAGCAGCCAAGAGGCGGACACACACGCCTACGAGCAGTACTTC
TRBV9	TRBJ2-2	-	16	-	CASSVDSDIPTGELFF	TGTGCCAGCAGCGTAGATTCGGACATACCCACCGGGGAGCTGTTTTTT
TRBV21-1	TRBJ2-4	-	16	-	CASSSRDILAKNIQYF	TGTGCCAGCAGCAGCCGGGACATACTTGCCAAAAACATTCAGTACTTC
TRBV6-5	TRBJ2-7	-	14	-	CASNPRDRGDEQYF	TGTGCCAGCAACCCCCGCGACAGAGGGGACGAGCAGTACTTC
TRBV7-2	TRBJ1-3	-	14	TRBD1	CASLDRGSGNTIYF	TGTGCCAGCCTTGACAGGGGCTCTGGAAACACCATATATTTT
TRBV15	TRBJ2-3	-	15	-	CATSSLRAATDTQYF	TGTGCCACCAGCAGTCTCCGGGCAGCCACAGATACGCAGTATTTT
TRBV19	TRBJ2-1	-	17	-	CASRRQGGPLPYNEQFF	TGTGCCAGTAGGAGGCAGGGGGGCCCCCTCCCCTACAATGAGCAGTTCTTC
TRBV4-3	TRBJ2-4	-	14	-	CATQVAGDRNIQYF	TGCGCCACGCAAGTCGCGGGCGACAGAAACATTCAGTACTTC
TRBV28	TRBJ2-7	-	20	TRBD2	CASSIQVPGLAGVVDYEQYF	TGTGCCAGCAGTATTCAGGTGCCCGGACTAGCGGGAGTGGTAGACTACGAGCAGTACTTC